A single sample is the source of the 15 T cell receptor beta chains below, sequenced in a study of cytomegalovirus exposure and HLA in healthy donors. The PCR used 60 Vbeta and 13 Jbeta primers. Generated by immunoSEQ multiplex PCR, the TCRdb table keeps only in-frame clones and is missing some. The sample lists 150,000 to 200,000 clones, roughly 80% seen once, with under 2.5% in the top ten. What was sequenced was PBMCs. The receptors stem from a man between 50 and 59 years old in good health and CMV-seropositive.

The chain links TRBV4-3 to TRBJ2-6, with a weak D call TRBD1 (6 bases). Per germline, CDR1 LGHNA and CDR2 YSLEER. The germline V and J ends were trimmed by 3 bases and 0 bases, with 12 bases remaining between them. This CDR3 comprises 17 residues. CDR3 in amino acids: CASSHGQLSSGANVLTF. The CDR3, as DNA: TGCGCCAGCAGCCATGGACAGCTGAGCTCTGGGGCCAACGTCCTGACTTTC.

The chain is built from TRBV5-4 and TRBJ2-5; 7 nucleotides agree with TRBD1. The CDR3 covers 14 residues. Germline V gene data show CDR1 as SGHNT and CDR2 as YYREEE (reference sequence). Germline trimming cut 4 bases from V and 3 bases from J; bases unmatched to any gene: 6. CDR3 region: CASSRGTDEETQYF. CDR3 sequence (DNA): TGTGCCAGCAGCAGGGGGACAGATGAAGAGACCCAGTACTTC.

This clone was counted between two and nine times. This chain joins TRBV7-8 and TRBJ2-3; 11 nucleotides line up with TRBD2. J gave up 0 bases and V 1 base, and 12 bases lay outside the gene matches. CDR3 length equals 20 residues. Per the germline V gene, CDR1 is SGHVS and CDR2 is FQNEAQ. In nucleotides, the CDR3 is TGTGCCAGCAGCTTAGAGGTTAGCGGGGGGGCCTACTCTAGCACAGATACGCAGTATTTT. The encoded protein is CASSLEVSGGAYSSTDTQYF.

This clone was counted between two and nine times. V usage is TRBV4-3 and J usage is TRBJ2-2; 11 nucleotides line up with TRBD2. CDR1 and CDR2 from the germline V gene are LGHNA and YSLEER. This CDR3 contains 17 residues. V shed 2 bases, J shed 3 bases, and the junction held 5 bases outside the gene matches. The CDR3 loop reads CASSQPTSGGYTGELFF. The CDR3 DNA follows: TGCGCCAGCAGCCAACCCACTAGCGGGGGTTACACCGGGGAGCTGTTTTTT.

The chain employs TRBV16 and TRBJ1-1; D call uncertain. The germline V and J ends were trimmed by 0 bases and 6 bases, with 5 bases remaining between them. Germline CDR1 reads KGHSY; CDR2 reads FQNENV. The CDR3 totals 12 residues. CDR3 sequence reads: CASSQSGAEAFF. For the CDR3, the DNA is TGTGCCAGCAGCCAATCCGGAGCTGAAGCTTTCTTT.

This clone was seen only a few times. This sequence joins TRBV7-2 and TRBJ2-5, with D tentatively TRBD2 (6 bases). CDR1 is SGHTA and CDR2 is FQGNSA in the germline V gene. This CDR3 region has 15 residues. Trimming cost V 1 base and J 8 bases, with 17 bases left between them. CDR3 in amino acids: CASSLVSGVRDTQYF. The CDR3, as DNA: TGTGCCAGCAGCTTAGTGTCGGGGGTCCGAGACACCCAGTACTTC.

The J gene is TRBJ1-2, the V gene TRBV6-5; 7 bases align to TRBD1. With V trimmed by 5 bases and J by 6 bases, 6 bases remained unmatched. The CDR3 runs 13 residues. Germline CDR1 is MNHEY and CDR2 is SVGAGI. CDR3 nucleotides: TGTGCCAGCAGTGAACAGGGGAGGAATGGCTACACCTTC. Residues: CASSEQGRNGYTF.

The genes are TRBV4-1 and TRBJ1-1; TRBD1 agrees at 10 bases. The CDR3 extends over 15 amino acids. Trimming took 5 bases from V and 1 from J; bases not matched to a gene: 4. Germline lookup yields CDR1 MGHRA and CDR2 YSYEKL. The CDR3 DNA follows: TGCGCCAGCAGCAAGGGGACAGGGGCGAACACTGAAGCTTTCTTT. Translating gives CASSKGTGANTEAFF.

J is TRBJ2-5 and V is TRBV5-4, with TRBD2 matching 11 bases. The length of the CDR3 is 16 residues. Germline V gene sequence: CDR1 SGHNT, CDR2 YYREEE (reference sequence). The J segment lost 5 bases and the V segment lost 4 bases, leaving 10 bases of the junction unmatched. Here the CDR3 DNA reads TGTGCCAGCAGCACGGGTAGCGGGGGGGCCGGGGAGACCCAGTACTTC. This gives the protein CASSTGSGGAGETQYF.

This clone was found a few times. This chain links TRBV18 with TRBJ2-7; the D gene is possibly TRBD1 (6 bases). Deletions cut 6 bases from V and 3 bases from J, with 21 bases between. From germline, CDR1 is KGHSH and CDR2 LQKENI. This CDR3 contains 16 residues. The CDR3 region is CASSGPPGALVYEQYF. CDR3 in DNA: TGTGCCAGCTCCGGACCCCCAGGGGCCCTCGTCTACGAGCAGTACTTC.

The rearrangement links TRBV4-3 to TRBJ2-1, with D possibly matching TRBD2 (5 bases). The CDR3 runs 16 residues. The germline V and J ends were trimmed by 4 bases and 5 bases, with 18 bases remaining between them. CDR1 is LGHNA, CDR2 YSLEER, per germline. CDR3 coding DNA: TGCGCCAGCAGCCCTTCTTCGGGAACCCCCCACAATGAGCAGTTCTTC. Protein product: CASSPSSGTPHNEQFF.

This clone was counted a single time. The chain joins TRBV2 to TRBJ2-5, with a weak D call TRBD1 (7 bases). With 6 bases removed from V and 5 bases from J, the gap between germline ends came to 16 bases. CDR3 length equals 14 residues. Germline V gene lookup returns CDR1 SNHLY and CDR2 FYNNEI. This chain's CDR3 is CASSDREVRETQYF. In nucleotides, the CDR3 is TGTGCCAGCAGCGACAGGGAGGTGAGGGAGACCCAGTACTTC.

This clone was counted only a few times. J is TRBJ1-3 and V is TRBV7-2; 8 bases agree with TRBD1. V trimming: 2 bases; J trimming: 6 bases; junction bases outside the gene matches: 3. CDR1 and CDR2 from the germline V gene are SGHTA and FQGNSA. The CDR3 contains 14 residues. The CDR3 DNA sequence: TGTGCCAGCAGCTTACCGGACAGGGCAAACACCATATATTTT. Its protein is CASSLPDRANTIYF.

The genes are TRBV7-8 and TRBJ1-1; no clear D gene. CDR3 length equals 14 residues. Germline CDR1 is SGHVS and CDR2 is FQNEAQ. The germline V and J ends were trimmed by 2 bases and 0 bases, with 7 bases remaining between them. The CDR3 is CASSLTDLNTEAFF. The CDR3 coding sequence is TGTGCCAGCAGCTTAACTGATCTGAACACTGAAGCTTTCTTT.

V usage is TRBV7-9 and J usage is TRBJ2-1, with 10 bases identical to TRBD1. The CDR3 length is 16 residues. V gave up 5 bases and J gave up 3 bases; unmatched junction bases: 7. Germline V CDR1 and CDR2: SEHNR, FQNEAQ (reference sequence). CDR3 amino acids: CASSPWDRGNYNEQFF. The CDR3 coding sequence is TGTGCCAGCAGCCCCTGGGACAGGGGAAACTACAATGAGCAGTTCTTC.